This T cell receptor (beta chain) was sequenced for a study of T cell responses to AZD1222 COVID-19 vaccine. V lost 2 bases and J 1 base, leaving 5 bases between the germline ends. The CDR3 loop spans 12 amino acids. The germline V gene encodes CDR1 GTSNPN and CDR2 SVGIG (reference sequence). On this clone itself: What it binds is unknown.

Points from the study as a whole: With dominance at 160-218 and 743-854, vaccine-associated CD4 TCRs spanned spike. The donor group comprised mostly white British people and more females; the analysis possibly underestimated clonal diversity. The reported proportion of spike-specific TCRs targeting unmutated variant regions was nearly half. Just a handful of people given AZD1222 tested seropositive at baseline.

Produced via immunoSEQ multiplex PCR; TCRdb's table is partial and in-frame only. The sample lists 95,000 to 100,000 clones, roughly 90% occurring once. The V and J genes are TRBV30 and TRBJ1-2; the D is unclear. This specimen was peripheral blood, taken on day 0 of AZD1222 vaccination. This clonotype originated in an adult in good health. CDR3 DNA: TGTGCCTGGAGTAAGGGTAACTATGGCTACACCTTC. Protein product: CAWSKGNYGYTF.